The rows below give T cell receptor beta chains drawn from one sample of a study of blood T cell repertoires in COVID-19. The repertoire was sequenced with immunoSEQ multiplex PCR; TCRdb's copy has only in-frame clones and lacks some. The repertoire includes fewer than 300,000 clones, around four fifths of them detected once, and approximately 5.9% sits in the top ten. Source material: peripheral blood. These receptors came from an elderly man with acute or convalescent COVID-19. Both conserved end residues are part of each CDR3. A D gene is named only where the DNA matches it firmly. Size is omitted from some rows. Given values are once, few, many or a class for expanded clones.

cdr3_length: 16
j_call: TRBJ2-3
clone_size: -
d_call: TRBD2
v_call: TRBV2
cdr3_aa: CASSETSGTSTDTQYF
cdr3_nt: TGTGCCAGCAGCGAGACTAGCGGGACTAGCACAGATACGCAGTATTTT

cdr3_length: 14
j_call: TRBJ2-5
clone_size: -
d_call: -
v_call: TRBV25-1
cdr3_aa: CASSVGGLGETQYF
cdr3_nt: TGTGCCAGCAGTGTAGGAGGGTTGGGTGAGACCCAGTACTTC

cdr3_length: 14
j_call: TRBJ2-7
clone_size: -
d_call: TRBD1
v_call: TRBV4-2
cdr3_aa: CASSQGQGDYEQYF
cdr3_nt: TGTGCCAGCAGCCAAGGGCAGGGGGACTACGAGCAGTACTTC

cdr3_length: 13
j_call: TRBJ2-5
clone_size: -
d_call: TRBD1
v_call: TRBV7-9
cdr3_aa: CASMRGLQETQYF
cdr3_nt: TGTGCCAGCATGAGGGGGCTGCAAGAGACCCAGTACTTC

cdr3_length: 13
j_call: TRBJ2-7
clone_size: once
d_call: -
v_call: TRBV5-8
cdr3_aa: CASMMGMGLWQYF
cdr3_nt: TGTGCCAGCATGATGGGTATGGGCCTTTGGCAGTACTTC

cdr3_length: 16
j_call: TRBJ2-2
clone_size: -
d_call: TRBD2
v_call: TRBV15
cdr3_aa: CATSITGRGPPGELFF
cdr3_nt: TGTGCCACCAGCATTACTGGGAGGGGACCTCCCGGGGAGCTGTTTTTT

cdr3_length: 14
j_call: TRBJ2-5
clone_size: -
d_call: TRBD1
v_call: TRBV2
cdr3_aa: CASSDRTGQETQYF
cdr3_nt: TGTGCCAGCAGTGACCGGACAGGGCAAGAGACCCAGTACTTC

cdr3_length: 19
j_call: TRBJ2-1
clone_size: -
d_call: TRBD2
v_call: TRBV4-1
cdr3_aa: CASSQVTSGSSAYYNEQFF
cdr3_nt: TGCGCCAGCAGCCAAGTAACTAGCGGGAGTTCCGCTTACTACAATGAGCAGTTCTTC

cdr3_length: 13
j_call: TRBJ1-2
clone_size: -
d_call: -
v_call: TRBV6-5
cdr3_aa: CASSFTGSHGYTF
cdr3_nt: TGTGCCAGCAGCTTCACAGGGTCCCATGGCTACACCTTC

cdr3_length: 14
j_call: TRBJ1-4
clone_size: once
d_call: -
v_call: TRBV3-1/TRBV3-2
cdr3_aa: CASSLGHVNEKLFF
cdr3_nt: TGTGCCAGCAGCCTGGGACACGTAAATGAAAAACTGTTTTTT

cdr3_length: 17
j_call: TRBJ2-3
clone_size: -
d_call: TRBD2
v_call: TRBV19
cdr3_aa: CASSTGLAGVYTDTQYF
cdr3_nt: TGTGCCAGTAGTACGGGACTAGCGGGAGTTTACACAGATACGCAGTATTTT

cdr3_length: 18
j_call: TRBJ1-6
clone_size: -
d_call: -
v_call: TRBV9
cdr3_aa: CASSRGEIQGGWNSPLHF
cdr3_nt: TGTGCCAGCAGCAGAGGAGAGATCCAGGGAGGCTGGAATTCACCCCTCCACTTT

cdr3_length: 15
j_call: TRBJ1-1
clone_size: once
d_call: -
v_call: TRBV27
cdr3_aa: CASSSHRKGNTEAFF
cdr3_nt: TGTGCCAGCAGCTCGCATAGGAAGGGGAATACTGAAGCTTTCTTT

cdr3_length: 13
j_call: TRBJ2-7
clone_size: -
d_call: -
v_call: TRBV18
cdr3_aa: CASSKGLSYEQYF
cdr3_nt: TGTGCCAGCTCAAAGGGGCTCTCCTACGAGCAGTACTTC

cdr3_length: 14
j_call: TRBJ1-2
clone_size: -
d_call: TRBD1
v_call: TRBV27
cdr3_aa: CASSSTGGGYGYTF
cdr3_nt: TGTGCCAGCAGTTCCACAGGGGGTGGCTATGGCTACACCTTC

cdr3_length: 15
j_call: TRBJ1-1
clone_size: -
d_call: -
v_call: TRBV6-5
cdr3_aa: CASSYSQRGGTEAFF
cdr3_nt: TGTGCCAGCAGTTACTCCCAGCGGGGAGGGACTGAAGCTTTCTTT

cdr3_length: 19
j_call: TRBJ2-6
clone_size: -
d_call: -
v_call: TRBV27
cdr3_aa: CASSAKQPGLNSGANVLTF
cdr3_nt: TGTGCCAGCAGTGCAAAACAACCCGGACTGAACTCTGGGGCCAACGTCCTGACTTTC

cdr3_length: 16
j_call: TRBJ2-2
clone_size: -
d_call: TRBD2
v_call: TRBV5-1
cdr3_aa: CASSEASGNPARELFF
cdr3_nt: TGCGCCAGCAGTGAGGCTAGCGGCAATCCGGCCCGGGAGCTGTTTTTT

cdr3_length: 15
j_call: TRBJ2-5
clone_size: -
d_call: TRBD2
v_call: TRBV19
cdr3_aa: CASSPPGRVAETQYF
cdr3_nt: TGTGCCAGTAGTCCCCCGGGGAGGGTCGCGGAGACCCAGTACTTC

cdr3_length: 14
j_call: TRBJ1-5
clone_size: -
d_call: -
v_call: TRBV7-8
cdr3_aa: CASSRDLGNQPQHF
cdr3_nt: TGTGCCAGCAGCAGGGACTTGGGCAATCAGCCCCAGCATTTT

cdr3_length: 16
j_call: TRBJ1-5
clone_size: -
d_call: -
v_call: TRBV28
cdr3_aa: CASSPRGRAVIQPQHF
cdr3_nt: TGTGCCAGCAGTCCACGTGGCAGGGCGGTCATTCAGCCCCAGCATTTT

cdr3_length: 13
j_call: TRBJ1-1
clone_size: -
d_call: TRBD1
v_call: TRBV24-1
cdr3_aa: CATSDLEGAGAFF
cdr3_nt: TGTGCCACCAGTGATTTGGAGGGGGCCGGAGCTTTCTTT

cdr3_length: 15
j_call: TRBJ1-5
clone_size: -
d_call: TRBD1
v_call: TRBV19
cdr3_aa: CASTEDRGPNQPQHF
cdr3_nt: TGTGCCAGTACCGAAGACAGGGGACCTAATCAGCCCCAGCATTTT

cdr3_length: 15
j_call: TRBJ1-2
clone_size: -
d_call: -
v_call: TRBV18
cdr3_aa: CASAPNDRIPSGYTF
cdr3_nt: TGTGCCAGCGCACCGAACGACAGAATCCCAAGTGGCTACACCTTC

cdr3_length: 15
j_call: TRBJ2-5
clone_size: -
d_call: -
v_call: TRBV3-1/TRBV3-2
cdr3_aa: CASSQRGALRETQYF
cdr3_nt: TGTGCCAGCAGCCAGCGCGGGGCCTTGAGAGAGACCCAGTACTTC

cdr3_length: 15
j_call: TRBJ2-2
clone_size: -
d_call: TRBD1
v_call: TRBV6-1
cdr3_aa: CASSDGTENTGELFF
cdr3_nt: TGTGCCAGCAGTGATGGGACAGAGAACACCGGGGAGCTGTTTTTT

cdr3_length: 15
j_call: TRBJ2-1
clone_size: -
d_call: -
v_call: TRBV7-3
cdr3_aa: CASSRVGEQGNEQFF
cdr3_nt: TGTGCCAGCAGCCGCGTCGGAGAACAGGGTAATGAGCAGTTCTTC

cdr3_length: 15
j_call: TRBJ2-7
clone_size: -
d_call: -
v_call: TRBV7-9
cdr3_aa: CASSSPTGIVDEQYF
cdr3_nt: TGTGCCAGCAGCTCACCGACAGGCATCGTCGACGAGCAGTACTTC

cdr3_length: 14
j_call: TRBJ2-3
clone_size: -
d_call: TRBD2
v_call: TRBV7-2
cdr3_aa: CASSELAGADTQYF
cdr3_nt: TGTGCCAGCAGCGAACTAGCGGGGGCGGATACGCAGTATTTT

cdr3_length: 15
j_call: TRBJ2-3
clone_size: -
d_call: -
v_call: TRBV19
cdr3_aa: CASSKNWLAVDTQYF
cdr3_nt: TGTGCCAGTAGTAAAAACTGGCTAGCTGTAGATACGCAGTATTTT

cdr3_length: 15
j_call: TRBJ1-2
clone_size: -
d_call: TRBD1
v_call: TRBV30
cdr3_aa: CAWNGQGRRSDGYTF
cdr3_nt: TGTGCCTGGAACGGACAGGGCCGCCGGTCGGATGGCTACACCTTC

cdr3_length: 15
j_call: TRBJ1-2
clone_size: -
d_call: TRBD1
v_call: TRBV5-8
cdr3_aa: CASSFNRGLHYGYTF
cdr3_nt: TGTGCCAGCAGCTTCAACAGGGGGCTGCACTATGGCTACACCTTC

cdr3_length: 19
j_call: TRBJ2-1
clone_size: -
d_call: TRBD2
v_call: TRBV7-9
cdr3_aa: CASSSLTGLAGGPWNEQFF
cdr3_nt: TGTGCCAGCAGCTCACTGACAGGACTAGCGGGAGGGCCTTGGAATGAGCAGTTCTTC

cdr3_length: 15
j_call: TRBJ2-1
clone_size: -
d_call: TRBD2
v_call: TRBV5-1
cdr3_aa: CASSFNILAGGEQFF
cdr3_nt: TGCGCCAGCAGCTTCAACATCTTAGCGGGAGGGGAGCAGTTCTTC

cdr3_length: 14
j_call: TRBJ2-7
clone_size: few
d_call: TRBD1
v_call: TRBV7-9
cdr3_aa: CASSFGQGDYEQYF
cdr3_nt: TGTGCCAGCAGCTTCGGACAGGGGGACTACGAGCAGTACTTC

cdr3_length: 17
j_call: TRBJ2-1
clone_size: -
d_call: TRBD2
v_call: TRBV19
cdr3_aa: CASSIAGLLPRANEQFF
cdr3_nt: TGTGCCAGTAGTATAGCGGGACTACTACCTAGGGCGAATGAGCAGTTCTTC

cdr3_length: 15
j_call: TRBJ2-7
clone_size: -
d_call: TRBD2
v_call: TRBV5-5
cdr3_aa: CASSFLAGGPYEQYF
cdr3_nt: TGTGCCAGCAGCTTTTTGGCGGGGGGGCCTTACGAGCAGTACTTC

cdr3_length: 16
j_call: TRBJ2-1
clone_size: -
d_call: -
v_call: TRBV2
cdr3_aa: CASSEAGLGGLNEQFF
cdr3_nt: TGTGCCAGCAGTGAAGCGGGCCTGGGGGGTCTGAATGAGCAGTTCTTC

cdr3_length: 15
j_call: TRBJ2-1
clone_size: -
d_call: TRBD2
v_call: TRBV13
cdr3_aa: CASSLRAGGYNEQFF
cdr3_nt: TGTGCCAGCAGCTTAAGGGCGGGGGGCTACAATGAGCAGTTCTTC

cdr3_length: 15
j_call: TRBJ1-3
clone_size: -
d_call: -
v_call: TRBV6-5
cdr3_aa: CASSRGQVSGNTIYF
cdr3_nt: TGTGCCAGCAGCCGTGGTCAGGTCTCTGGAAACACCATATATTTT

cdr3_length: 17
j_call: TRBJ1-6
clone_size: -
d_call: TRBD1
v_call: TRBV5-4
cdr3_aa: CASQDRARTGNNSPLHF
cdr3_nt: TGTGCCAGCCAAGACAGGGCCCGTACGGGGAATAATTCACCCCTCCACTTT

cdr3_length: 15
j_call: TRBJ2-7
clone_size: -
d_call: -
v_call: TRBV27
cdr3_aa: CASSSRAGVYYEQYF
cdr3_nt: TGTGCCAGCAGTTCCCGGGCAGGGGTCTACTACGAGCAGTACTTC

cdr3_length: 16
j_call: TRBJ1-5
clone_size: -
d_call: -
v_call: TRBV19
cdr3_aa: CASSMKIGGRNQPQHF
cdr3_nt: TGTGCCAGTAGTATGAAGATCGGGGGTCGGAATCAGCCCCAGCATTTT

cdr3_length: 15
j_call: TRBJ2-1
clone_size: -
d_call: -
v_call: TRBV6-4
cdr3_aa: CASSVQGGTYNEQFF
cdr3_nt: TGTGCCAGCAGTGTCCAAGGCGGAACCTACAATGAGCAGTTCTTC

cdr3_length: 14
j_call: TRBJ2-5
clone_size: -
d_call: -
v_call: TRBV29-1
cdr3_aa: CSVGSSSNAETQYF
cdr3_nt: TGCAGCGTTGGTTCTAGCTCCAATGCGGAGACCCAGTACTTC

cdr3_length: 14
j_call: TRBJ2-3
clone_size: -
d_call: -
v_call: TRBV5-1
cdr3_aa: CASSSGTPGDTQYF
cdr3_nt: TGCGCCAGCAGCTCCGGGACTCCCGGGGATACGCAGTATTTT